These T cell receptor beta chains were read from a single sample in a study of blood T cell repertoires in COVID-19. Here immunoSEQ multiplex PCR was the method, and the copy in TCRdb shows in-frame clones only, minus some. The data contain more than 150,000 clones, 70% to 90% of them singletons. What was sequenced was peripheral blood. The origin of the receptors is a man between 65 and 85 years old with active or convalescent COVID-19. Both conserved end residues are part of each CDR3.

CDR3 protein | V gene
CASSYTSRSTDTQYF | TRBV6-2/TRBV6-3
CAWSYRDRANYGYTF | TRBV30
CASSPRPGGGGNEQYF | TRBV18
CASSPRGVVGTEAFF | TRBV18
CASSPRSPGLSGANVLTF | TRBV9
CASSQDDTKYEQYF | TRBV4-1
CATSLQGAEQFF | TRBV24-1
CASSPWTGGNQPQHF | TRBV5-6
CSARVTPIYTF | TRBV20-1
CANSGGGPGELFF | TRBV28
CASSYSGGLSYEQYF | TRBV6-5
CATSRLPLAAGRNEQFF | TRBV15
CASSPPGRGPEQYF | TRBV18
CASSPMSEAHEKLFF | TRBV18
CASSRSGTENTEAFF | TRBV5-1
CASGLGTGDQPQHF | TRBV12-5
CATSDSGGINEKLFF | TRBV24-1
CASSLEGARGNQPQHF | TRBV7-2